This TCR beta chain was retrieved from a study of shared clonotypes between healthy human individuals. As concerns this clone: The antigen remains undetermined.

Authors' data handling: In the immunoSEQ data, sequences were junction-only and lacked quality scores, so filtering differed. Profiling relied on immunoSEQ multiplex PCR, and the TCRdb table lists in-frame clones only, not all of them. Clone size and V and J calls were adopted from that table, with D and trimming inferred from the DNA. Among 2 million to 2.5 million clones listed, approximately 93% were seen once. Study-wide results and caveats: A reduction in generation probabilities was seen for non-shared clonotypes relative to those shared by all four donors.

Every contributor of samples was a Caucasian grown-up residing in Nashville, Tennessee. Subsets obtained from CD4+ cells comprised CD45RA+ naive and CD45RA-negative memory cells. The CDR3 covers 16 residues. CDR1 and CDR2 from the germline V gene are SGHTA and FQGTGA. V lost 6 bases, J lost 7 bases, and 14 bases stayed unmatched. Material for sequencing was naive CD4+ T cells from PBMCs. The subset denotes: CD45RA+ positively selected. This chain joins TRBV7-3 and TRBJ2-1; 8 bases are a match to TRBD1. The origin of this receptor is a man aged 18 to 30 in good health. Some clones in this sample may be carry-over from other donors' samples. The CDR3 protein is CASRSPWETGDNEQFF. The DNA of the CDR3 is TGTGCCAGCAGGTCTCCCTGGGAGACAGGGGATAATGAGCAGTTCTTC.